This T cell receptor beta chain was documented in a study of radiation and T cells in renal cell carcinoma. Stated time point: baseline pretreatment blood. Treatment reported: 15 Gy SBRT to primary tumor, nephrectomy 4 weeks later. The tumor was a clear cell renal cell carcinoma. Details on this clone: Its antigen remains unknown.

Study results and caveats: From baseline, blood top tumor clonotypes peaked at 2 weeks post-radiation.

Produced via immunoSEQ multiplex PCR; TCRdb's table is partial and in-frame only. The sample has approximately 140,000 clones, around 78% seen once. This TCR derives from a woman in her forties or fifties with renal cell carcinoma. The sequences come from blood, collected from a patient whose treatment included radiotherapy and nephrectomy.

The CDR3 sequence: CASRPGTGEETQYF. The CDR3 bases are TGTGCCAGCAGGCCCGGGACAGGGGAAGAGACCCAGTACTTC. The chain employs TRBV6-5 and TRBJ2-5; TRBD1 agrees at 10 bases. Per germline, CDR1 MNHEY and CDR2 SVGAGI. The CDR3 is made up of 14 amino acids. After removal of 6 bases from V and 3 bases from J, the junction contained 4 bases not matched to a gene.